A single sample gave rise to the 16 T cell receptor beta chains below, sequenced in a study of T cell repertoires in cytomegalovirus infection. For these TCRs, the target antigens are not known. One entry per CDR3 protein results from TCRdb running MiXCR on the reads. Among about 920,000 distinct CDR3 sequences listed, roughly 30% were seen once. The sequencing here drew on cultured CD8+ T cells from PBMCs, taken from culture after CMV antigen stimulation. The receptors derive from a human donor in good health (CMV status not recorded). Some clones in this sample may be carry-over from other donors' samples.

This clonotype appeared many times. The gene calls are TRBV4-1 and TRBJ2-1; no clear D gene. Germline lookup yields CDR1 MGHRA and CDR2 YSYEKL. V lost 3 bases and J lost 8, with 17 bases in between. This CDR3 has 15 residues. CDR3 DNA: TGCGCCAGCAGCCAGGTGGATGGAGTTTACGATGAGCAGTTCTTC. Its translation: CASSQVDGVYDEQFF.

The rearrangement uses TRBV23-1 and TRBJ2-7; D is perhaps TRBD1 (6 bases). TRBV23-1 is recorded as an ORF, its role being uncertain. The CDR3 is 20 amino acids. Trimming stripped 2 bases from V and 3 bases from J, with 29 bases between. For the CDR3, the DNA is TGCGCCAGCAGTCAAGCCACAACCCCGGGCCGACTGTTAGGGGGCTACGAGCAGTACTTC. This encodes CASSQATTPGRLLGGYEQYF.

The rearrangement uses TRBV2 and TRBJ2-4; D may be TRBD1 or TRBD2 (5 bases each). Trimming removed 4 bases at V and 8 bases at J, with 18 bases between. Germline V lookup: CDR1 SNHLY, CDR2 FYNNEI. CDR3 length equals 15 residues. CDR3 DNA sequence: TGTGCCAGCAGTGCACCTCAGAGGGGTGAAGACATTCAGTACTTC. Its protein is CASSAPQRGEDIQYF.

In this sample, this clonotype turned up many times. CDR3 sequence: CASSLVDRGNYEQYF. CDR3 sequence (DNA): TGTGCCAGCAGCTTAGTTGACCGGGGTAACTACGAGCAGTACTTC. The rearrangement joins TRBV7-2 to TRBJ2-7; D perhaps matches TRBD2 (5 bases). With 1 base removed from V and 3 bases from J, the gap between germline ends came to 13 bases. The CDR3 is made up of 15 amino acids. Germline CDR1 and CDR2: SGHTA and FQGNSA.

This chain uses TRBV10-3 with TRBJ1-2; D gene ambiguous. Trimming shortened V by 0 bases and J by 2 bases, and 10 bases separated the two germline ends. The CDR3 contains 15 residues. Per germline, CDR1 ENHRY and CDR2 SYGVKD. CDR3 sequence reads: CAISESGGSNYGYTF. The CDR3 region has the DNA TGTGCCATCAGTGAGTCTGGAGGGTCAAACTATGGCTACACCTTC.

V gene TRBV6-5 combines with J gene TRBJ2-7; D remains ambiguous. V was trimmed by 0 bases and J by 1 base, leaving 10 bases between them. The germline V gene has CDR1 MNHEY and CDR2 SVGAGI. The CDR3 consists of 15 residues. CDR3 sequence (DNA): TGTGCCAGCAGTTACTCGGCGACACTATCCTACGAGCAGTACTTC. This translates into CASSYSATLSYEQYF.

This clonotype was detected only a few times. The rearrangement joins TRBV4-1 to TRBJ2-1; 8 nucleotides agree with TRBD2. This CDR3 contains 16 residues. V was clipped by 1 base and J by 9 bases; unmatched bases: 11. From germline, CDR1 is MGHRA and CDR2 YSYEKL. This chain's CDR3 is CASSQVAGTRKGEQFF. The CDR3 coding sequence is TGCGCCAGCAGCCAAGTCGCCGGGACTAGGAAAGGTGAGCAGTTCTTC.

The chain is built from TRBV27 and TRBJ2-3; D might be TRBD1 or TRBD2, each matching 5 bases. Germline CDR1 and CDR2: MNHEY and SMNVEV (reference sequence). V was trimmed by 10 bases and J by 6 bases, leaving 14 bases between them. This CDR3 has 12 residues. CDR3: CANKKGEDTQYF. CDR3 bases: TGTGCCAACAAAAAAGGGGAGGATACGCAGTATTTT.

CDR3 loop: CSGGRQTDTQYF. In nucleotides, the CDR3 is TGCAGCGGAGGGCGACAGACAGATACGCAGTATTTT. V is TRBV29-1 and J is TRBJ2-3; D possibly uses TRBD1 or TRBD2 (5 bases each). Per germline, CDR1 SQVTM and CDR2 ANQGSEA. The CDR3 is 12 residues long. Trimming removed 7 bases from V and 3 bases from J, with 11 bases in between.

This chain uses TRBV19 with TRBJ1-3, with D possibly matching TRBD1 (5 bases). The ends were cut back, 5 bases at V and 0 bases at J, with 8 bases in the middle. The CDR3 length is 14 residues. The germline V gene encodes CDR1 LNHDA and CDR2 SQIVND (reference sequence). CDR3: CASSHGASGNTIYF. The CDR3, as DNA: TGTGCCAGTAGTCATGGGGCCTCTGGAAACACCATATATTTT.

V and J are TRBV27 and TRBJ2-1, with TRBD1 identical over 9 bases. Germline CDR1 reads MNHEY; CDR2 reads SMNVEV (reference sequence). The V and J ends lost 2 bases and 6 bases, in that order; junction bases with no gene match: 5. The length of the CDR3 is 15 residues. The CDR3: CASSLGTGWRNEQFF. The CDR3 DNA reads TGTGCCAGCAGTTTAGGGACAGGGTGGCGCAATGAGCAGTTCTTC.

The V and J genes are TRBV27 and TRBJ1-4; D unclear. V was cut by 2 bases and J by 8 bases, with 12 bases left in between. In germline, CDR1 is MNHEY, CDR2 SMNVEV (reference sequence). This CDR3 region has 14 residues. The CDR3 here is CASSLGWRVEKLFF. CDR3 nucleotides: TGTGCCAGCAGTTTAGGATGGAGGGTCGAAAAACTGTTTTTT.

The chain couples TRBV7-9 to TRBJ2-7; no clear D gene. The CDR3 loop spans 17 amino acids. Per germline, CDR1 SEHNR and CDR2 FQNEAQ (reference sequence). V was pared by 2 bases and J by 4 bases, with 21 bases between. Here the CDR3 reads CASSLLRESPFIYEQYF. The CDR3 DNA is TGTGCCAGCAGCTTATTACGAGAATCCCCATTCATTTACGAGCAGTACTTC.

J is TRBJ1-6 and V is TRBV11-3; perhaps TRBD1 as D (6 bases). The V gene's germline CDR1 is SGHNT and CDR2 YENEEA. There are 16 residues in the CDR3. V was shortened by 0 bases and J by 5 bases, with 11 bases between the two germline ends. This chain's CDR3 is CASSLEKQGNNSPLHF. The CDR3 DNA reads as TGTGCCAGCAGCTTAGAAAAACAGGGTAATAATTCACCCCTCCACTTT.

This rearrangement joins TRBV7-8 to TRBJ2-1; unclear D gene. Germline values: CDR1 SGHVS, CDR2 FQNEAQ. V was cut by 1 base and J by 0 bases, with 10 bases left in between. This CDR3 spans 16 amino acids. The DNA for the CDR3 is TGTGCCAGCAGCTTAGTGGCTCAGAGCTCCTACAATGAGCAGTTCTTC. Its translation is CASSLVAQSSYNEQFF.

This clonotype was found many times. The chain combines TRBV7-6 with TRBJ1-6; D gene unclear. The CDR3 spans 15 residues. Germline V gene data show CDR1 as SGHVS and CDR2 as FNYEAQ. With 1 base removed from V and 5 bases from J, the gap between germline ends came to 9 bases. CDR3 in DNA: TGTGCCAGCAGCTTAGAAGAAGATCATAATTCACCCCTCCACTTT. It translates to CASSLEEDHNSPLHF. Full variable domain (remainder filled in from reference TRBV7-6 and TRBJ1-6): GAGVSQSPRYKVTKRGQDVALRCDPISGHVSLYWYRQALGQGPEFLTYFNYEAQQDKSGLPNDRFSAERPEGSISTLTIQRTEQRDSAMYRCASSLEEDHNSPLHFGNGTRLTVT.